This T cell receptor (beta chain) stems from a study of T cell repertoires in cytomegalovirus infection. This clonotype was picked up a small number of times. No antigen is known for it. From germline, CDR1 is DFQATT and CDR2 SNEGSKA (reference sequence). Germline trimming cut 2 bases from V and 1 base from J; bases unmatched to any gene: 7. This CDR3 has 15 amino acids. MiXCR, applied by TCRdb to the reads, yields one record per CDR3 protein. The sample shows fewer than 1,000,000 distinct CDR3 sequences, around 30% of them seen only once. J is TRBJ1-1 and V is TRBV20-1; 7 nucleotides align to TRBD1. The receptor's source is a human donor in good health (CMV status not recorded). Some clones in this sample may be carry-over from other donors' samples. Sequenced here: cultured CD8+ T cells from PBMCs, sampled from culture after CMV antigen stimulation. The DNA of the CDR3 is TGCAGTGCTAGACAGGGGGTTCGAAGGAACACTGAAGCTTTCTTT. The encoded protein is CSARQGVRRNTEAFF.